This T cell receptor beta chain was recorded in a study of blood T cells in healthy people across ages. Per sample, no less than 5.5 micrograms of total RNA were extracted. Primers used in a second PCR of roughly 6 to 11 cycles were a sample-barcoded 5' primer and a J-beta primer mix. TCRdb re-analysed the 5' RACE reads in MiXCR, keeping a single row per CDR3 protein. This sample has hundreds of thousands of distinct CDR3 sequences, with over 45% found just once. This clonotype was seen a few times. Its antigen is not known. Overall study results and limits: Per million T cells, the diversity of TCR beta decreased roughly linearly as age advanced. Fewer expanded clones and more diversity marked long-lived versus aged donors. Since the PBMCs were unsorted, naive and antigen-experienced cells could not be conclusively compared.

The origin of this receptor is a woman aged 55 to 70 in good health. The sequencing input was blood.

CDR3 in DNA: TGTGCCAGCTCACCCCCCGGGAGGGCCTACGAGCAGTACTTC. It is translated as CASSPPGRAYEQYF. The V and J genes are TRBV18 and TRBJ2-4; 8 bases map to TRBD2. The DNA end favors TRBJ2-7, so the J call may be wrong. Germline values: CDR1 KGHSH, CDR2 LQKENI. This CDR3 spans 14 amino acids.